The present entry profiles one T cell receptor beta chain with its context. No antigen is known for it. Trimming removed 8 bases from V and 2 bases from J, with 13 bases in between. Germline V lookup: CDR1 LNHNV, CDR2 YYDKDF (reference sequence). The CDR3 runs to 14 residues. These data come from a study of chemoradiotherapy in HPV16-positive cancers. Study overall: Functional T-cell assays on a couple of HPV16-positive patients' cells defined candidate HPV-specific clones and common TCR motifs.

TCRdb keeps only in-frame clones here, not all; method: immunoSEQ multiplex PCR. Of about 4,400 clones listed, 90% were seen once; the top ten hold about 2.9%. Repeated repertoire sampling spanned the course of chemoradiotherapy. Study-wide findings and caveats: Candidate HPV-specific clones and E7-related TCR motifs grew in tumor during treatment. Functional assays defining HPV-specific T cells used only a couple of HPV16-positive patients.

The receptor was isolated from a human donor with HPV-associated anogenital cancer. J is TRBJ1-3 and V is TRBV15; the D gene is possibly TRBD1 (6 bases). The biological material was taken from a patient who underwent chemoradiotherapy. The CDR3 reads CATQTGGPGNTIYF. In DNA, the CDR3 is TGTGCCACCCAGACAGGAGGCCCTGGAAACACCATATATTTT.